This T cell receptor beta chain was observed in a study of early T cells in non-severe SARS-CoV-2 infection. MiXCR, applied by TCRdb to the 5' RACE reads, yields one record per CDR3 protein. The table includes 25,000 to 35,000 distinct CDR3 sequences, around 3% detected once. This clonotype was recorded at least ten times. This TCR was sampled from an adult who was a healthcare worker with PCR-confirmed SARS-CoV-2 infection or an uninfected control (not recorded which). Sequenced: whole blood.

CDR3: CSVGPRGPDTQYF. The DNA for the CDR3 is TGCAGCGTTGGTCCAAGAGGTCCCGATACGCAGTATTTT. The chain recombines TRBV29-1 with TRBJ2-3; D unclear. Between the trimmed V and J ends, which lost 4 bases and 6 bases, there was a span of 14 bases. CDR3 length: 13 residues. The V gene's germline CDR1 is SQVTM and CDR2 ANQGSEA.